This TCR beta chain came from a study of CD8 T cells in Susac syndrome. Notes on the study in general: Expansion of Susac CD8+ clones peaked in TEMRA cells and in active patients. Total CD8+ and CD8+ TEMRA repertoires contained over 15 and five Susac-specific public clones, respectively.

Regarding this clonotype: Antigen: not known.

The CDR3 totals 21 residues. J gave up 3 bases and V 0 bases, and 16 bases lay outside the gene matches. CDR1 is DFQATT, CDR2 SNEGSKA, per germline (reference sequence). The RNA input was about 0.5 to 1 ug, and it was reverse transcribed with random hexamers. TCR beta CDR3 was amplified by immunoSEQ multiplex PCR. This amplification extended across 54 Vbeta and 13 Jbeta segments. TCRdb re-analysed the immunoSEQ multiplex PCR reads in MiXCR, keeping a single row per CDR3 protein. Of fewer than 90,000 distinct CDR3 sequences listed, nearly 95% are singletons. Diagnostic criteria defined recently for definite or probable disease were met by the Susac syndrome patients.

Sequenced sample: CD8+ T cells from PBMCs. The chain joins TRBV20-1 to TRBJ2-1, with 14 nucleotides matching TRBD2. This clonotype was obtained from a human donor with Susac syndrome. The CDR3 loop reads CSARDRFGTSGSDIHYNEQFF. The CDR3 bases are TGCAGTGCTAGAGATCGTTTTGGGACTAGCGGGAGCGACATCCACTACAATGAGCAGTTCTTC.